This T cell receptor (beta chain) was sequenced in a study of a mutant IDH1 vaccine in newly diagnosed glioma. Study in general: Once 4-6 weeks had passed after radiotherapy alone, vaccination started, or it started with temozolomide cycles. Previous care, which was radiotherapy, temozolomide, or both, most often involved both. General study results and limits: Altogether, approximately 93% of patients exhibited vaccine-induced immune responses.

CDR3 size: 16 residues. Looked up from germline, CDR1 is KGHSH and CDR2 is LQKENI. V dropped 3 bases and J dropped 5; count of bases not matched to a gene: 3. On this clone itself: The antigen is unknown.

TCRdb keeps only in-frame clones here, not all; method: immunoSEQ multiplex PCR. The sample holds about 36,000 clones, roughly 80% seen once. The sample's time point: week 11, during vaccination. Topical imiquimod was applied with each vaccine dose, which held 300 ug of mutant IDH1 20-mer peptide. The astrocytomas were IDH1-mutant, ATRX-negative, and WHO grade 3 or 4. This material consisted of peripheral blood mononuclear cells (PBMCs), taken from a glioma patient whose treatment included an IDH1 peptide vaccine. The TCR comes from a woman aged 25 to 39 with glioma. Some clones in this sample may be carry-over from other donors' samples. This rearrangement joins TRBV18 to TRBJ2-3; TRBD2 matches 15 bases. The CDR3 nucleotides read TGTGCCAGCTCACCCGCGGGACTAGCGGGAGGAGATACGCAGTATTTT. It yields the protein CASSPAGLAGGDTQYF.